The rows below give T cell receptor beta chains drawn from one sample of a study of T cell changes during pregnancy in multiple sclerosis. Profiled with immunoSEQ multiplex PCR; TCRdb holds only in-frame clones, not every one. The sample lists tens of thousands of clones, around 92% occurring once. The sample in question was peripheral blood, obtained in the second trimester of pregnancy. Receptor source: a female donor in good health, enrolled as a control in a pregnancy study. Both conserved end residues are part of each CDR3. D genes are given only for firm matches. The size field is filled for only some rows; it gives once, few, many or a size class.

clone size	J gene	D gene	V gene	CDR3 DNA	CDR3 protein
NA	TRBJ2-2	TRBD1	TRBV7-6	TGTGCCAGCAGCAGACAGGGTCCGGGCGGGGAGCTGTTTTTT	CASSRQGPGGELFF
NA	TRBJ2-7	NA	TRBV2	TGTGCCAGCGCAGGGCTAGGCTACGAGCAGTACTTC	CASAGLGYEQYF
NA	TRBJ2-2	TRBD2	TRBV25-1	TGTGCCACGATGAAAGCGGGGGGAAACACCGGGGAGCTGTTTTTT	CATMKAGGNTGELFF
NA	TRBJ1-4	NA	TRBV7-9	TGTGCCAGCAGCTTAGATAGGACACTTGTTAATGAAAAACTGTTTTTT	CASSLDRTLVNEKLFF
NA	TRBJ1-3	TRBD1	TRBV5-8	TGTGCCAGCAGCTGGGACAGGGGGCCGTCTGGAAACACCATATATTTT	CASSWDRGPSGNTIYF
NA	TRBJ2-7	TRBD2	TRBV4-2	TGTGCCAGCAGGCCCAGGGAGGGCTTCCCCTACGAGCAGTACTTC	CASRPREGFPYEQYF
NA	TRBJ1-5	TRBD1	TRBV2	TGTGCCAGCACCAACAGGGGTCAGCCCCAGCATTTT	CASTNRGQPQHF
NA	TRBJ2-7	NA	TRBV7-9	TGTGCCAGCAGCAGGACAGACTACGAGCAGTACTTC	CASSRTDYEQYF
NA	TRBJ2-5	NA	TRBV28	TGTGCCAGCAGTCGTATGCCGGGTTTTGGGGAGACCCAGTACTTC	CASSRMPGFGETQYF
many	TRBJ2-3	NA	TRBV19	TGTGCCAGTAGGGGTAGCGGTGAATTTTTCACAGATACGCAGTATTTT	CASRGSGEFFTDTQYF
NA	TRBJ2-2	TRBD2	TRBV25-1	TGTGCCAGCAGTGAACTAGCGGGAGTTCCCGGGGAGCTGTTTTTT	CASSELAGVPGELFF
NA	TRBJ2-1	TRBD2	TRBV20-1	TGCAGGACTAGCGGGGACAATGAGCAGTTCTTC	CRTSGDNEQFF
NA	TRBJ2-2	NA	TRBV5-1	TGCGCCAGCAGCTTGGGGCGGGAAAGGTTATCCGGGGAGCTGTTTTTT	CASSLGRERLSGELFF
NA	TRBJ2-5	TRBD2	TRBV18	TGTGCCAGCTCACCAATGCGGGAGGAGACCCAGTACTTC	CASSPMREETQYF
NA	TRBJ2-6	TRBD2	TRBV28	TGTGCCAGCAGTTTATGGGGACTAGCGGCTGGGGCCAACGTCCTGACTTTC	CASSLWGLAAGANVLTF
NA	TRBJ2-1	TRBD2	TRBV11-2	TGTGCCAGCAGCATTAGCGGGCGGTACAATGAGCAGTTCTTC	CASSISGRYNEQFF
NA	TRBJ2-7	NA	TRBV28	TGTGCCAGCAGTTTATCTCGCGAGCAGTACTTC	CASSLSREQYF
NA	TRBJ2-1	NA	TRBV6-1	TGTGCCAGCAGTACTATGACAGGTCCACTCAATGAGCAGTTCTTC	CASSTMTGPLNEQFF
NA	TRBJ2-7	NA	TRBV18	TGTGCCAGCTCACCAGGGCTCCAGGTAGCCTACGAGCAGTACTTC	CASSPGLQVAYEQYF
NA	TRBJ2-7	NA	TRBV2	TGTGCCAGCAGTGAAGGAGAGGGGCGGGGCCCAACCTACGAGCAGTACTTC	CASSEGEGRGPTYEQYF
NA	TRBJ2-1	TRBD2	TRBV7-2	TGTGCCAGCAGCGATCCCGTGACTAGCGGAACCTACAATGAGCAGTTCTTC	CASSDPVTSGTYNEQFF
NA	TRBJ1-4	NA	TRBV5-1	TGCGCCAGCCGGGGAGGGAATGAAAAACTGTTTTTT	CASRGGNEKLFF
NA	TRBJ2-4	TRBD2	TRBV4-1	TGCGCCAGCAGCGTTCGACTAGCGGGAGATACCATTCAGTACTTC	CASSVRLAGDTIQYF
NA	TRBJ2-1	NA	TRBV1	TGCACCAGCAGCCACAGCGGGAGGTGTATGGGTGAGCAGTTCTTC	CTSSHSGRCMGEQFF
NA	TRBJ1-2	NA	TRBV29-1	TGCAGCGTCGACGGGGTCCTTGGAGGCTACACCTTC	CSVDGVLGGYTF
NA	TRBJ1-1	NA	TRBV11-3	TGTGCCAGCAGCTTAGGCAGGGAGGGAACTGAAGCTTTCTTT	CASSLGREGTEAFF
NA	TRBJ1-2	NA	TRBV6-6	TGTGCCAGCAGCCGTACCAGGGGCGGCTACACCTTC	CASSRTRGGYTF
NA	TRBJ1-2	TRBD1	TRBV19	TGTGCCAGTAGCCCCGGGACAGGGGGTAAGGGCTACACCTTC	CASSPGTGGKGYTF
NA	TRBJ2-3	NA	TRBV27	TGTGCCAGCAGTCTCGACTTGTACCATCGCACAGATACGCAGTATTTT	CASSLDLYHRTDTQYF
NA	TRBJ1-2	TRBD1	TRBV11-2	TGTGCCAGCAGCTCACTTGGGCGGGACAGGGGGCCGAATGGCTACACCTTC	CASSSLGRDRGPNGYTF
NA	TRBJ2-1	TRBD2	TRBV19	TGTGCCAGTAACGCATGGGGTAGCGGGGGGGTCAATGAGCAGTTCTTC	CASNAWGSGGVNEQFF
NA	TRBJ1-5	NA	TRBV5-8	TGTGCCAGCAGCTGGGGGGTTCTGAGACAGCCCCAGCATTTT	CASSWGVLRQPQHF
NA	TRBJ2-3	NA	TRBV27	TGTGCCAGCAGTTTTCTTCTAACAGGGAATGCGATAGATACGCAGTATTTT	CASSFLLTGNAIDTQYF
once	TRBJ2-3	NA	TRBV7-3	TGTGCCAGCAGCTCCGGGGCGGGGGCGGGAGATACGCAGTATTTT	CASSSGAGAGDTQYF
few	TRBJ2-2	NA	TRBV2	TGTGCCAGCACTCATCCCTCTGGACAATCAGGCGGGGAGCTGTTTTTT	CASTHPSGQSGGELFF
NA	TRBJ1-1	NA	TRBV19	TGTGCCAGTAGTGATACAGGAGATGAGAGGGCTTTCTTT	CASSDTGDERAFF
NA	TRBJ2-7	NA	TRBV18	TGTGCCAGCTCACCACCTTCGTCCCCCTACGAGCAGTACTTC	CASSPPSSPYEQYF
once	TRBJ2-3	TRBD2	TRBV6-6	TGTGCCAGCAGGTGGACTAGCGGGGCGGGCACAGATACGCAGTATTTT	CASRWTSGAGTDTQYF
NA	TRBJ2-3	TRBD2	TRBV7-2	TGTGCCAGCAGTTTTCAGCGGGAGGGCCCAGATACGCAGTATTTT	CASSFQREGPDTQYF
NA	TRBJ2-6	TRBD1	TRBV7-9	TGTGCCAGCAGCTTCCAGGGACAGGCAACGGTAGGGGCCAACGTCCTGACTTTC	CASSFQGQATVGANVLTF
once	TRBJ1-2	NA	TRBV4-2	TGTGCCAGCAGCCAAGTCGCCGGGACTAACTATGGCTACACCTTC	CASSQVAGTNYGYTF
NA	TRBJ1-2	TRBD1	TRBV2	TGTGCCAGCGGACAGGCGACTAACTATGGCTACACCTTC	CASGQATNYGYTF
NA	TRBJ2-7	TRBD2	TRBV11-2	TGTGCCAGCAGCTTAACACTAGCGGGAGGGCTGAACGAGCAGTACTTC	CASSLTLAGGLNEQYF
once	TRBJ1-1	TRBD1	TRBV6-6	TGTGCCAGCAGTTTTCAGGGGGCGAACACTGAAGCTTTCTTT	CASSFQGANTEAFF
NA	TRBJ2-1	NA	TRBV14	TGTGCCAGCAGCCAAGGACTAGTAAAGTTCTTC	CASSQGLVKFF
NA	TRBJ2-2	TRBD2	TRBV6-5	TGTGCCAGCAGTTTAATAGCGGGAAGGAGTGTCGGGGAGCTGTTTTTT	CASSLIAGRSVGELFF
NA	TRBJ1-3	TRBD1	TRBV30	TGTGCCTGGACAGGGGGCCACTCTGGAAACACCATATATTTT	CAWTGGHSGNTIYF
NA	TRBJ1-4	NA	TRBV10-2	TGCGCCAGCAGTGAGGGGGGGGACGGGAATGAAAAACTGTTTTTT	CASSEGGDGNEKLFF
once	TRBJ2-7	TRBD2	TRBV7-6	TGTGCCAGCAGCTTAGTGCGCCCGACTAGCGGGAGGCCCTACGAGCAGTACTTC	CASSLVRPTSGRPYEQYF
NA	TRBJ1-2	TRBD1	TRBV2	TGTGCCAGCAAAAAGGACAGGGTTGTTGGTGACTATGGCTACACCTTC	CASKKDRVVGDYGYTF
NA	TRBJ1-4	TRBD1	TRBV5-1	TGCGCCAGCAGACGAGGACAGGCTTGGGTGGAAAAACTGTTTTTT	CASRRGQAWVEKLFF
NA	TRBJ1-2	NA	TRBV6-1	TGTGCCAGCAGATGGGAATTGGGGGAGGGGTATGGCTACACCTTC	CASRWELGEGYGYTF
NA	TRBJ1-5	NA	TRBV5-1	TGCGCCAGCAGCCCGGAGGGAGATAGCAATCAGCCCCAGCATTTT	CASSPEGDSNQPQHF
once	TRBJ2-2	NA	TRBV5-1	TGCGCCAGCAGCGAAACTAGGACCGGGGAGCTGTTTTTT	CASSETRTGELFF
NA	TRBJ2-1	NA	TRBV7-8	TGTGCCAGCAGCTTAGTCCCGACAGGTGAGCAGTTCTTC	CASSLVPTGEQFF
few	TRBJ2-5	TRBD2	TRBV29-1	TGCAGCGTTGACTCTAGCGGGGGGAGCCACCAAGAGACCCAGTACTTC	CSVDSSGGSHQETQYF
NA	TRBJ2-6	TRBD1	TRBV5-1	TGCGCCAGCAGCCCATCGACAGGGGCACCCAACGTCCTGACTTTC	CASSPSTGAPNVLTF
NA	TRBJ2-3	TRBD1	TRBV7-9	TGTGCCAGCATCAAGACAGGGGGCACAGATACGCAGTATTTT	CASIKTGGTDTQYF
NA	TRBJ2-1	NA	TRBV6-5	TGTGCCAGCAGTCAATACAATGAGCAGTTCTTC	CASSQYNEQFF